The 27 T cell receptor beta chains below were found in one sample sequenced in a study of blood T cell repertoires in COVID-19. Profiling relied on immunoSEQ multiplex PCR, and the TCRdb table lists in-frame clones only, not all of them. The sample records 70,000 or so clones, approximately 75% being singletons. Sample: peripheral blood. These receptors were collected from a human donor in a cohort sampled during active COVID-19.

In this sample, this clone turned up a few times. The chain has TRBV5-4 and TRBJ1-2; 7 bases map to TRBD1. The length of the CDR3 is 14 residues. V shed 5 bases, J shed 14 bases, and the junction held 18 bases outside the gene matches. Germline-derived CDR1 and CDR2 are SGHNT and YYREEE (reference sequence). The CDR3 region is CASSSDRENHLSTF. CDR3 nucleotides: TGTGCCAGCAGTTCAGACAGGGAAAATCATTTGAGTACCTTC. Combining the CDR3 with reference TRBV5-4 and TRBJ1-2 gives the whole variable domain ETGVTQSPTHLIKTRGQQVTLRCSSQSGHNTVSWYQQALGQGPQFIFQYYREEENGRGNFPPRFSGLQFPNYSSELNVNALELDDSALYLCASSSDRENHLSTFGSGTRLTVV.

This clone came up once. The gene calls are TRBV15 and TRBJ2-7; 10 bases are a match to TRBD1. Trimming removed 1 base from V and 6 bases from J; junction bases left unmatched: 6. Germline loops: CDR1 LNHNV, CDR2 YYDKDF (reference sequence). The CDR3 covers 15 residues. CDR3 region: CATSRAGTGVLEQYF. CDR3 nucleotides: TGTGCCACCAGCAGAGCCGGGACAGGGGTACTCGAGCAGTACTTC.

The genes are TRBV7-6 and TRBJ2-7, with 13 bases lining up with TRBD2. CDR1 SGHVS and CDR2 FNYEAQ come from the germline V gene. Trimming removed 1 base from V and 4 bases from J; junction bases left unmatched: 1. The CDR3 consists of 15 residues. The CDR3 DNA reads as TGTGCCAGCAGCTTAGAGACTAGCGGGAGGTACGAGCAGTACTTC. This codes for CASSLETSGRYEQYF.

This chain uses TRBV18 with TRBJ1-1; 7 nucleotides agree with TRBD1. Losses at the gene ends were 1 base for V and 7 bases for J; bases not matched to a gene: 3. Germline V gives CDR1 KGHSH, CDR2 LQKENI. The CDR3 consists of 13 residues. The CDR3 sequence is CASSPRAGGEAFF. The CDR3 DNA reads TGTGCCAGCTCACCACGGGCAGGGGGTGAAGCTTTCTTT.

The CDR3 DNA is TGTGCCAGCAGCTTAGCGGGGGGGCACCAAGAGACCCAGTACTTC. The encoded protein is CASSLAGGHQETQYF. The chain is built from TRBV7-8 and TRBJ2-5; D might be TRBD2 (7 bases). The germline CDR1 and CDR2 sequences are SGHVS and FQNEAQ. CDR3 length: 15 amino acids. Trimming left V 0 bases short and J 0 bases short, with 8 bases between.

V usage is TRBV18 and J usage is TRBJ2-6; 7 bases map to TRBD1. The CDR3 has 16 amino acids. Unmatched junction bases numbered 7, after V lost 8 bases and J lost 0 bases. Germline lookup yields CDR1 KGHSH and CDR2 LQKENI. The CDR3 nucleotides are TGTGCCAGCATGACAGGGAGAATCTCTGGGGCCAACGTCCTGACTTTC. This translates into CASMTGRISGANVLTF.

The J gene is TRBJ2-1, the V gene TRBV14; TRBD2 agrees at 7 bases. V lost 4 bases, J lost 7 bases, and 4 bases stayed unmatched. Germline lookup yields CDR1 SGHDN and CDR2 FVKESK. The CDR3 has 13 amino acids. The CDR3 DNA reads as TGTGCCAGCAGCCCAGGACTAGGGAATGAGCAGTTCTTC. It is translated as CASSPGLGNEQFF. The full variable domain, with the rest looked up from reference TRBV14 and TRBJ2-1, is EAGVTQFPSHSVIEKGQTVTLRCDPISGHDNLYWYRRVMGKEIKFLLHFVKESKQDESGMPNNRFLAERTGGTYSTLKVQPAELEDSGVYFCASSPGLGNEQFFGPGTRLTVL.

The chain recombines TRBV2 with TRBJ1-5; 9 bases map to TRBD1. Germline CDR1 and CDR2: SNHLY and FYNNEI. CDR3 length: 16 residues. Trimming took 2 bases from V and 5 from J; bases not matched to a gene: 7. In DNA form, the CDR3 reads TGTGCCAGCAGTGAACTGGGACAGGGCGGGGATCAGCCCCAGCATTTT. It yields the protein CASSELGQGGDQPQHF.

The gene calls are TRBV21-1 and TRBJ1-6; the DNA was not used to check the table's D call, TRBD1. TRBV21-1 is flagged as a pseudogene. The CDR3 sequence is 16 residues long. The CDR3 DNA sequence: TGTGCCAGCAGCCCCCAGGGGCAGGGAAATGATTCACCCCTCCACTTT. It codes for CASSPQGQGNDSPLHF.

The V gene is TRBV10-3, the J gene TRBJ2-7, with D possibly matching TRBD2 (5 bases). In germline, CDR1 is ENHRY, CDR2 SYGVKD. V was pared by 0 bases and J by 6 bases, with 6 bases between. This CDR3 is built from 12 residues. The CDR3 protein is CAISESRAEQYF. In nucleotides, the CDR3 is TGTGCCATCAGTGAGTCGAGGGCCGAGCAGTACTTC.

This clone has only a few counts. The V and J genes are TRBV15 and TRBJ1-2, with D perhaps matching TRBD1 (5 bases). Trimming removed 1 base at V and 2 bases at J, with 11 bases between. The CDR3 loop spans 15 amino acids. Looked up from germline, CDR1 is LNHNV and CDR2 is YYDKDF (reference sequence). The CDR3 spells CATSRGDHRNYGYTF. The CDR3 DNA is TGTGCCACCAGCAGAGGGGATCACAGGAACTATGGCTACACCTTC.

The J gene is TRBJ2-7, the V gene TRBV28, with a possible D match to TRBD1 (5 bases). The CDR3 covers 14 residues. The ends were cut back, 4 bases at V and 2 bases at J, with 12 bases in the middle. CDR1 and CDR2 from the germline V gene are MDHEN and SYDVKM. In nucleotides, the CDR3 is TGTGCCAGCAGTTGGGGCCAGGATCCCTACGAGCAGTACTTC. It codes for CASSWGQDPYEQYF.

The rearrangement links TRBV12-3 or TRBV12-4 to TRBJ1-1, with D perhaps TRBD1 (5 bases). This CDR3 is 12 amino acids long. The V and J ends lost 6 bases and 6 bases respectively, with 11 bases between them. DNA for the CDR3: TGTGCCAGCAGCCAAACCAGGGCTGAAGCTTTCTTT. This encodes CASSQTRAEAFF.

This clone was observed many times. In nucleotides, the CDR3 is TGTGCCAGCAGCTTACAACAGGGGGCGAATTCACCCCTCCACTTT. It is translated as CASSLQQGANSPLHF. The chain recombines TRBV7-8 with TRBJ1-6, with TRBD1 matching 9 bases. V was clipped by 2 bases and J by 7 bases; unmatched bases: 3. The CDR3 length is 15 residues. Germline CDR1 SGHVS, CDR2 FQNEAQ.

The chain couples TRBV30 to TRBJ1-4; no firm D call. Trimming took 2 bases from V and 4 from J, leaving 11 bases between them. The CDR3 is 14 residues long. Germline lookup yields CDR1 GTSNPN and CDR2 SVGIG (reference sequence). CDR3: CAWSPKQYNEKLFF. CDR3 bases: TGTGCCTGGAGTCCAAAACAGTATAATGAAAAACTGTTTTTT.

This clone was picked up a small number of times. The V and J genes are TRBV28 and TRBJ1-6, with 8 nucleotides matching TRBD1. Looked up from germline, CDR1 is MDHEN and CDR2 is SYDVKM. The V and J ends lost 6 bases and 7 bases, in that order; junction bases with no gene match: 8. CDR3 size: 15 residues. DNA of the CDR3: TGTGCCAGCAGCCCCGGACAGGGACCGAATTCACCCCTCCACTTT. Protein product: CASSPGQGPNSPLHF.

CDR3 loop: CATSRGGNRAFGEQYF. The CDR3 DNA sequence: TGTGCCACCAGCAGAGGGGGTAACAGGGCCTTTGGCGAGCAGTACTTC. The chain joins TRBV15 to TRBJ2-7; tentative D call: TRBD1 (6 bases). The ends were cut back, 1 base at V and 6 bases at J, with 19 bases in the middle. The CDR3 has 16 residues. Germline V gives CDR1 LNHNV, CDR2 YYDKDF (reference sequence).

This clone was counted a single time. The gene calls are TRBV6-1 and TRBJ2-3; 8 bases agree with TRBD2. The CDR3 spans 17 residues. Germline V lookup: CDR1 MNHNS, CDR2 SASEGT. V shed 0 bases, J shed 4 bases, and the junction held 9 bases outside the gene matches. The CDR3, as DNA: TGTGCCAGCAGTGAAGCTAGTCACGGCGGGAGGTCAGATACGCAGTATTTT. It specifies CASSEASHGGRSDTQYF.

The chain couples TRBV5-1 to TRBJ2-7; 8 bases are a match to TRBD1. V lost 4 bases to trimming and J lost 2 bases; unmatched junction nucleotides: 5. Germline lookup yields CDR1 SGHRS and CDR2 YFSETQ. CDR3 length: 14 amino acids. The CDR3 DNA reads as TGCGCCAGCAGCGACCGGACAGGGCCCTACGAGCAGTACTTC. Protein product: CASSDRTGPYEQYF.

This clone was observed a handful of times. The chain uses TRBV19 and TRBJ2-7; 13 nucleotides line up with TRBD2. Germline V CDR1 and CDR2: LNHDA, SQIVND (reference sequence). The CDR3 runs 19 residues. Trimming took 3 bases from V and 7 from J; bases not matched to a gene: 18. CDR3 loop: CASSISGTSGNMLLREQYF. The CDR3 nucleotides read TGTGCCAGTAGTATCTCTGGGACTAGCGGGAATATGCTTCTACGAGAGCAGTACTTC.

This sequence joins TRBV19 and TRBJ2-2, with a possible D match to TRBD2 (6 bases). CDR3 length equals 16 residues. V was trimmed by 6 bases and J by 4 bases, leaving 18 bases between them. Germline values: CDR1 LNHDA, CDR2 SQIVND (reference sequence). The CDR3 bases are TGTGCCAGTAGCAGCCAGGGAGGCTCGGGCACCGGGGAGCTGTTTTTT. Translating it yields CASSSQGGSGTGELFF.

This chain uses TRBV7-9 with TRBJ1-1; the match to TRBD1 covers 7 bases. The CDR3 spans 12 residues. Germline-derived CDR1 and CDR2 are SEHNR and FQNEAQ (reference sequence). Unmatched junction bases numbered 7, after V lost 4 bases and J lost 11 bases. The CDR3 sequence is CASSSGQEWAFF. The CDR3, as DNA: TGTGCCAGCAGCTCCGGACAGGAATGGGCTTTCTTT.

CDR3 sequence: CASRLRGTSVEQFF. The CDR3 nucleotides read TGCGCCAGCAGGTTGAGGGGGACTAGCGTTGAGCAGTTCTTC. The V call is TRBV5-1, the J call TRBJ2-1; 10 positions agree with TRBD2. CDR1 SGHRS and CDR2 YFSETQ come from the germline V gene. The CDR3 has 14 residues. The V segment lost 5 bases and the J segment 9 bases; nucleotides outside the gene matches: 8.

CDR3 amino acids: CASSKEGTNGFQETQYF. In DNA form, the CDR3 reads TGTGCCAGCAGCAAAGAAGGGACTAATGGGTTCCAAGAGACCCAGTACTTC. The gene calls are TRBV21-1 and TRBJ2-5; the table assigns TRBD2, which was not confirmed against the DNA. TRBV21-1 is marked as a pseudogene. The CDR3 contains 17 residues.

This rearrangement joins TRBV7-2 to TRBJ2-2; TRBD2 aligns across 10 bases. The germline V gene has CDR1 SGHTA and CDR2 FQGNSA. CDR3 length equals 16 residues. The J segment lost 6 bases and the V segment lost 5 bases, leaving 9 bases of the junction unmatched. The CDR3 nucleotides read TGTGCCAGCAGCCCTCAGGCTAGCGGGAGCGCCGGGGAGCTGTTTTTT. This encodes CASSPQASGSAGELFF. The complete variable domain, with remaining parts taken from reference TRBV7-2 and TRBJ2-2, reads GAGVSQSPSNKVTEKGKDVELRCDPISGHTALYWYRQSLGQGLEFLIYFQGNSAPDKSGLPSDRFSAERTGGSVSTLTIQRTQQEDSAVYLCASSPQASGSAGELFFGEGSRLTVL.

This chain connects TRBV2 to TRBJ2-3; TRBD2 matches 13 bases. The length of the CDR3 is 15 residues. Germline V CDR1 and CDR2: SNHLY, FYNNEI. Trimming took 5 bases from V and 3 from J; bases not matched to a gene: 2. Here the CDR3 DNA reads TGTGCCAGCAGTTCGGGACTAGCGGGAACAGATACGCAGTATTTT. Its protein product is CASSSGLAGTDTQYF.

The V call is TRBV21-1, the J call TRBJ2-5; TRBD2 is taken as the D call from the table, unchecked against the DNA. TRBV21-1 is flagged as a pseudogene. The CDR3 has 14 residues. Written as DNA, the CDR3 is TGTGCCAGCAGCAAAGTACTAGGGAACGAGACCCAGTACTTC. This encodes CASSKVLGNETQYF.